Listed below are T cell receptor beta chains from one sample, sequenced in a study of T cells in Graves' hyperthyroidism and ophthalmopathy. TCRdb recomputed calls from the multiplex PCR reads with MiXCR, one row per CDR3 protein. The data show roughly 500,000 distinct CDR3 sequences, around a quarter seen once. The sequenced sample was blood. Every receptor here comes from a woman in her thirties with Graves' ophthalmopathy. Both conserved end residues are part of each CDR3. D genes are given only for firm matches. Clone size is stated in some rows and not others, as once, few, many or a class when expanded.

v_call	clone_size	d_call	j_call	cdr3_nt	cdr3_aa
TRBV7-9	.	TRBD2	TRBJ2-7	TGTGCCAGCAGCTTAACTAGCGGGGCCATTTACGAGCAGTACTTC	CASSLTSGAIYEQYF
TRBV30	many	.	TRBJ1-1	TGTGCCTGGAGTGTACGCGGGAGCACTGAAGCTTTCTTT	CAWSVRGSTEAFF
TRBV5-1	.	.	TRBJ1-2	TGCGCCAGCAGCTCTAATTCCGACAGCCTATTGAATGGCTACACCTTC	CASSSNSDSLLNGYTF
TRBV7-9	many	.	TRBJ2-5	TGTGCCAGCAGCGGGATACAAGAGACCCAGTACTTC	CASSGIQETQYF
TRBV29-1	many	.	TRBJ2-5	TGCAGCGTTGAGTTCCGGGCCTCCCAAGAGACCCAGTACTTC	CSVEFRASQETQYF
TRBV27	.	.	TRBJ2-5	TGTGCCAGCAGTTTAAGATACCAAGGGACCCAGTACTTC	CASSLRYQGTQYF
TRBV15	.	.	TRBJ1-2	TGTGCCACCAGAAAGGGGGTCTCTGCTAACTATGGCTACACCTTC	CATRKGVSANYGYTF
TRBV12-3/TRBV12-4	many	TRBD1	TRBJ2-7	TGTGCCAGCACCCGACAGGGCCAGGAGCAGTACTTC	CASTRQGQEQYF
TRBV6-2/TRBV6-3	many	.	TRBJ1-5	TGTGCCAGCAAGTATAGCAATCAGCCCCAGCATTTT	CASKYSNQPQHF
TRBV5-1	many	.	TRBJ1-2	TGCGCCAGCAGGCTGACAGGCGAAAGCGGCTACACCTTC	CASRLTGESGYTF
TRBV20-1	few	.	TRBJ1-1	TGCAGTGCTACACCGCTCCTAGACAAGAACACTGAAGCTTTCTTT	CSATPLLDKNTEAFF
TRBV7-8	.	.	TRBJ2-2	TGTGCCAGCAGCTTTAAGGGGAACGGGGAGCTGTTTTTT	CASSFKGNGELFF
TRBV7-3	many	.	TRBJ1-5	TGTGCCAGCAGCCCTCCAGGGTACGATCAGCCCCAGCATTTT	CASSPPGYDQPQHF
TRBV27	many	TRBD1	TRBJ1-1	TGTGCCAGCAGTTGGGAGGGGGCCGGGGGCACTGAAGCTTTCTTT	CASSWEGAGGTEAFF
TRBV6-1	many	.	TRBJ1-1	TGTGCCGGCCGGGACGGGGTGAACACTGAAGCTTTCTTT	CAGRDGVNTEAFF
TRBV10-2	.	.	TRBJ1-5	TGCGCCAGCAGTGAGAGGGGGGGCGCAGGTCAGCCCCAGCATTTT	CASSERGGAGQPQHF
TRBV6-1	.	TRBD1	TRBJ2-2	TGTGCCAGCACCTGGACAGGGGGTAACCCCGGGGAGCTGTTTTTT	CASTWTGGNPGELFF
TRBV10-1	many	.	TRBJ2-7	TGCGCCAGCAGTGAGCCAGGATCGGACGAGCAGTACTTC	CASSEPGSDEQYF
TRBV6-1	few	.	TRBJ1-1	TGTGCCAGCAGCACAGGGAGGTTTGCTGAAGCTTTCTTT	CASSTGRFAEAFF
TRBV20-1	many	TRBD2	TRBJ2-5	TGCAGTGCCCCAAGCGGGGTCGAGGAGACCCAGTACTTC	CSAPSGVEETQYF
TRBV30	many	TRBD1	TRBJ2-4	TGTGCCTGGAGTCCCGGACAGGTCGAAAACATTCAGTACTTC	CAWSPGQVENIQYF
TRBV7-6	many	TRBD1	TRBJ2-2	TGTGCCAGCAGCTTACCCCCGTCAGGGGGGAACACCGGGGAGCTGTTTTTT	CASSLPPSGGNTGELFF
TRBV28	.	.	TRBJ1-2	TGTGCCAGCAGAAGGGGGGACGGCTACACCTTC	CASRRGDGYTF
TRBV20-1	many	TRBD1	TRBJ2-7	TGCAGTGCTAGAGAGGTTGTGGGACAGGGTCCCTTCGAGCAGTACTTC	CSAREVVGQGPFEQYF
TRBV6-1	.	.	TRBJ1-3	TGTGCCAGCAGTCCCCGGCGAGACAGGTTTGGAAACACCATATATTTT	CASSPRRDRFGNTIYF
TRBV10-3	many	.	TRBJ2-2	TGTGCCACCTCAAGTTTCGGCGGGGCGGCCGGGGAGCTGTTTTTT	CATSSFGGAAGELFF
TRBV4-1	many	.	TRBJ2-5	TGCGCCAGCAGTCTACAGAGGTCGGAGACCCAGTACTTC	CASSLQRSETQYF
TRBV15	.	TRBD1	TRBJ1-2	TGTGCCACCAGCAGACCCCGGGACAGAATTGGTGGCTACACCTTC	CATSRPRDRIGGYTF
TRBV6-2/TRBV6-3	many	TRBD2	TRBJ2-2	TGTGCCAGCAGTTCAGAAAGTTGGCGGGGGAATACCGGGGAGCTGTTTTTT	CASSSESWRGNTGELFF
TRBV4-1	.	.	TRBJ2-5	TGCGCCAGCAGCCAAGAAGGTGGGCAGGGTAAAGAGACCCAGTACTTC	CASSQEGGQGKETQYF
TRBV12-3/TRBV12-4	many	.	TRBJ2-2	TGTGCCAGCAGCACGGGGAGCGGGGAGCTGTTTTTT	CASSTGSGELFF
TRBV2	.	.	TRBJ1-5	TGTGCCAGCAGTTCCGTGGATAGCAATCAGCCCCAGCATTTT	CASSSVDSNQPQHF
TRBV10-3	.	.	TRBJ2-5	TGTGCCATCAGTGACCAGGGAGAGACCCAGTACTTC	CAISDQGETQYF